Reported below is one T cell receptor beta chain. TCR beta VDJ and CDR3 were profiled, and genomic DNA was the template. TCRdb re-called the reads through MiXCR, storing one row per CDR3 protein. Among under 250,000 distinct CDR3 sequences, 50% to 70% were seen once, and the ten largest hold roughly 64%. The data derive from a study of CD8+CD57+ T cells in acquired aplastic anemia. Looking at the study overall: Yields of DNA that came from sorted CD4+ and CD8+ cells averaged roughly 3.3 ug.

It was patients with CD8+CD57+ cell expansion by flow cytometry who were chosen for sequencing. Every patient was diagnosed with severe acquired aplastic anemia. The V gene's germline CDR1 is DFQATT and CDR2 SNEGSKA (reference sequence). The CDR3 has 15 amino acids. Trimming took 6 bases from V and 3 from J; bases not matched to a gene: 12. This receptor was taken from a human donor with aplastic anemia. V usage is TRBV20-1 and J usage is TRBJ2-3; 7 bases match TRBD1. The sequenced material came from sorted CD4+, CD8+, or CD8+CD57+ T cells (not recorded which) from PBMCs. In DNA form, the CDR3 reads TGCAGTGCCCCCAGACAGGGATTGATGACAGATACGCAGTATTTT. Encoded protein: CSAPRQGLMTDTQYF.